The 21 T cell receptor beta chains listed next were all sequenced from one sample in a study of blood T cells in healthy people across ages. With a J-beta primer mix and a sample-barcoded 5' primer, a second PCR ran 7 to 11 cycles. TCRdb re-called the 5' RACE reads with MiXCR, one entry per CDR3 protein. The sample records approximately 1,000,000 distinct CDR3 sequences, around 43% being singletons. Input material: blood. The receptors here all came from an older woman in good health.

CDR3 nucleotide sequence: TGTGCCAGTACCGCAAGCCGGGGCTACGAGCAGTACTTC. Protein: CASTASRGYEQYF. The rearrangement uses TRBV11-2 and TRBJ2-7, with D possibly being TRBD2 (5 bases). Germline V gene lookup returns CDR1 SGHAT and CDR2 FQNNGV. The CDR3 spans 13 residues. V gave up 9 bases and J gave up 3 bases, with 15 bases separating them.

V usage is TRBV10-1 and J usage is TRBJ2-2; 7 bases are shared with TRBD1. The CDR3 is made up of 20 amino acids. The junction had 17 bases not matched to a gene; V was cut back by 3 bases and J by 1 base. Germline CDR1 is WNHNN and CDR2 is SYGVQD (reference sequence). The CDR3 sequence: CASSDLRNLPGQLNTGELFF. The DNA for the CDR3 is TGCGCCAGCAGTGATTTGAGAAACCTACCGGGACAGCTGAACACCGGGGAGCTGTTTTTT.

There are a few counts of this clonotype. This chain links TRBV5-1 with TRBJ2-5; D is perhaps TRBD2 (6 bases). The ends were cut back, 6 bases at V and 3 bases at J, with 18 bases in the middle. Germline CDR1 is SGHRS and CDR2 is YFSETQ. There are 15 residues in the CDR3. The DNA of the CDR3 is TGCGCCAGCACCCTAGGAGGGGCGCGGGAAGAGACCCAGTACTTC. It codes for CASTLGGAREETQYF.

The rearrangement links TRBV6-1 to TRBJ1-5; TRBD1 agrees at 10 bases. Trimming removed 6 bases from V and 4 bases from J; junction bases left unmatched: 15. From germline, CDR1 is MNHNS and CDR2 SASEGT. This CDR3 comprises 18 residues. The CDR3 loop reads CASRKDGTGAPPNQPQHF. CDR3 DNA: TGTGCCAGCAGAAAAGATGGGACAGGGGCTCCTCCGAATCAGCCCCAGCATTTT.

The chain recombines TRBV5-1 with TRBJ2-5; D not resolved. Deletions cut 1 base from V and 0 bases from J, with 7 bases between. The CDR3 covers 14 residues. Germline CDR1 is SGHRS and CDR2 is YFSETQ. CDR3 loop: CASSLMPNQETQYF. The CDR3 DNA follows: TGCGCCAGCAGCTTGATGCCTAACCAAGAGACCCAGTACTTC.

The rearrangement uses TRBV20-1 and TRBJ2-3; 7 nucleotides align to TRBD2. The CDR3 has 12 amino acids. V trimming: 1 base; J trimming: 14 bases; junction bases outside the gene matches: 9. Germline V gives CDR1 DFQATT, CDR2 SNEGSKA (reference sequence). The CDR3 reads CSARAIREAGYF. The CDR3 region has the DNA TGCAGTGCTAGAGCTATCCGGGAGGCAGGGTATTTT.

On this clonotype: The germline gene is not matched at one end of the junction; a read error may be the cause. The V gene is TRBV5-5, the J gene TRBJ2-7; TRBD2 agrees at 10 bases. The germline gives CDR1 SGHKS, CDR2 YYEKEE (reference sequence). The CDR3 totals 16 residues. The CDR3 loop is CTSSLFIAGGGHEQYF. Written as DNA, the CDR3 is TGTACCAGCAGTTTATTCATAGCGGGAGGCGGCCACGAGCAGTACTTC.

The DNA of the CDR3 is TGTGCCAGTAGTATTTTTCTGTTTTATAATGAGCAGTTCTTC. It is translated as CASSIFLFYNEQFF. The rearrangement uses TRBV19 and TRBJ2-1; D not resolved. Germline V gene sequence: CDR1 LNHDA, CDR2 SQIVND (reference sequence). The CDR3 length is 14 residues. With 3 bases removed from V and 7 bases from J, the gap between germline ends came to 13 bases.

V gene TRBV7-3 combines with J gene TRBJ2-2; D is uncertain. Between the trimmed V and J ends, which lost 8 bases and 8 bases, there was a span of 9 bases. This CDR3 region has 11 residues. The V gene's germline CDR1 is SGHTA and CDR2 FQGTGA. The DNA of the CDR3 is TGTGCCAGCGCGGTTGGTGGGGAGCTGTTTTTT. It codes for CASAVGGELFF.

The chain links TRBV6-6 to TRBJ2-2, with 9 bases aligning to TRBD1. Germline assignment: CDR1 MNHNY and CDR2 SVGAGI (reference sequence). Germline trimming cut 10 bases from V and 1 base from J; bases unmatched to any gene: 7. This CDR3 region has 15 residues. The CDR3 loop is CANINRGRNTGELFF. The CDR3 DNA reads TGTGCCAACATAAACAGGGGGCGGAACACCGGGGAGCTGTTTTTT.

The sample holds a few counts of this clonotype. The gene calls are TRBV20-1 and TRBJ1-5; 7 bases align to TRBD1. This CDR3 comprises 16 residues. In germline, CDR1 is DFQATT, CDR2 SNEGSKA (reference sequence). The V segment lost 0 bases and the J segment 3 bases; nucleotides outside the gene matches: 8. The CDR3 region has the DNA TGCAGTGCTAGAGACGTTAGACAGGGTTCCAATCAGCCCCAGCATTTT. Encoded protein: CSARDVRQGSNQPQHF.

This clonotype was seen repeatedly, ten times or more. V usage is TRBV29-1 and J usage is TRBJ2-5; no definite D call. Trimming took off 4 bases at V and 3 bases at J, with 6 bases between the two ends. Germline CDR1 and CDR2: SQVTM and ANQGSEA. This CDR3 region has 11 residues. The CDR3 spells CSVGNKETQYF. As DNA, the CDR3 is TGCAGCGTTGGGAACAAAGAGACCCAGTACTTC.

The sample holds a few counts of this clonotype. V usage is TRBV7-3 and J usage is TRBJ2-2; D is ambiguous. The CDR3 consists of 14 residues. The V gene lost 3 bases and the J gene lost 1 base, with 6 bases spanning the gap. Germline V gene lookup returns CDR1 SGHTA and CDR2 FQGTGA. The CDR3 coding sequence is TGTGCCAGCAGCTTTTTAGGGAACACCGGGGAGCTGTTTTTT. Its translation: CASSFLGNTGELFF.

The chain joins TRBV4-2 to TRBJ1-5; 9 positions match TRBD1. The CDR3 is 17 residues long. Looked up from germline, CDR1 is LGHNA and CDR2 is YNFKEQ. J lost 2 bases, V lost 5 bases, and 10 bases had no gene match. The DNA of the CDR3 is TGTGCCAGCAGCGGGGGTCCGGGACAGGGACGCAATCAGCCCCAGCATTTT. It translates to CASSGGPGQGRNQPQHF.

The V call is TRBV18, the J call TRBJ2-1; TRBD1 matches 10 bases. The germline CDR1 and CDR2 sequences are KGHSH and LQKENI. Losses at the gene ends were 3 bases for V and 3 bases for J; bases not matched to a gene: 5. The CDR3 has 16 amino acids. The CDR3 spells CASSPQWDRGYNEQFF. CDR3 coding DNA: TGTGCCAGCTCACCCCAATGGGACAGGGGCTACAATGAGCAGTTCTTC.

The chain has TRBV7-9 and TRBJ2-3; TRBD1 is a possible D gene (6 bases). This CDR3 is built from 15 residues. Trimming removed 10 bases at V and 2 bases at J, with 19 bases between. CDR1 and CDR2 from the germline V gene are SEHNR and FQNEAQ (reference sequence). CDR3 amino acids: CATGVAGANTDTQYF. CDR3 DNA sequence: TGTGCCACCGGTGTGGCAGGGGCTAACACAGATACGCAGTATTTT.

The CDR3 loop reads CSATLAKSSYEQYF. The CDR3 DNA follows: TGCAGTGCTACACTAGCTAAAAGCTCCTACGAGCAGTACTTC. The V gene is TRBV20-1, the J gene TRBJ2-7; D is possibly TRBD2 (6 bases). V lost 4 bases, J lost 0 bases, and 13 bases lay in between. CDR3 length equals 14 residues. The germline V gene encodes CDR1 DFQATT and CDR2 SNEGSKA (reference sequence).

A few counts support this clonotype. The chain recombines TRBV2 with TRBJ2-5; no definite D call. Germline lookup yields CDR1 SNHLY and CDR2 FYNNEI. Trimming took 7 bases from V and 13 from J, leaving 19 bases between them. The CDR3 is 12 amino acids. The CDR3 sequence: CASNGLTRTGYF. CDR3 bases: TGTGCCAGCAATGGCTTAACCAGGACGGGGTACTTC.

This clonotype showed up just a few times. The gene calls are TRBV5-6 and TRBJ2-7, with D hard to call. The CDR3 totals 12 residues. V was cut by 5 bases and J by 3 bases, with 9 bases left in between. The germline gives CDR1 SGHDT, CDR2 YYEEEE. CDR3 protein: CASSYEDYEQYF. The CDR3 DNA reads as TGTGCCAGCAGTTACGAGGACTACGAGCAGTACTTC. The full variable domain, with the rest looked up from reference TRBV5-6 and TRBJ2-7, is DAGVTQSPTHLIKTRGQQVTLRCSPKSGHDTVSWYQQALGQGPQFIFQYYEEEERQRGNFPDRFSGHQFPNYSSELNVNALLLGDSALYLCASSYEDYEQYFGPGTRLTVT.

The table lists this clonotype with a few counts. The chain employs TRBV29-1 and TRBJ2-3; 13 bases map to TRBD2. The CDR3 spans 16 residues. Germline CDR1 reads SQVTM; CDR2 reads ANQGSEA. Unmatched junction bases numbered 9, after V lost 2 bases and J lost 7 bases. CDR3 residues: CSVELLLAGGPNTQYF. The CDR3 region has the DNA TGCAGCGTTGAACTATTACTAGCGGGAGGGCCAAATACGCAGTATTTT.

This clonotype was detected only a few times. The V call is TRBV10-3, the J call TRBJ2-7; D not resolved. Germline V gene data show CDR1 as ENHRY and CDR2 as SYGVKD. This CDR3 is built from 12 residues. V was clipped by 5 bases and J by 4 bases, with 9 bases between them. The CDR3 DNA sequence: TGTGCCATCAGTTCCACTGGTTACGAGCAGTACTTC. The encoded protein is CAISSTGYEQYF.